This T cell receptor (beta chain) is drawn from a study of Ad26.COV2.S vaccination and SARS-CoV-2 variants. Findings and limits, study-wide: Estimates derived from TCR breadth and depth analyses may have underestimated total T cell responses. Placebo recipients trailed vaccine recipients in spike-specific TCR breadth. Vaccinees and placebo recipients showed similar non-spike TCR breadth.

Here immunoSEQ multiplex PCR was the method, and the copy in TCRdb shows in-frame clones only, minus some. The sample has just over 350,000 clones; roughly 94% are singletons. The CDR3 contains 15 residues. From germline, CDR1 is MNHEY and CDR2 SMNVEV (reference sequence). V dropped 5 bases and J dropped 1 base, with 15 bases sitting between them. This clone was seen once. Antigen unknown. V usage is TRBV27 and J usage is TRBJ2-7; D uncertain. Material: peripheral blood, obtained after recovery from COVID-19. This TCR was sampled from a human donor who had recovered from COVID-19. CDR3 in amino acids: CASSLTPPGSYEQYF. In nucleotides, the CDR3 is TGTGCCAGCAGTCTGACTCCACCCGGATCCTACGAGCAGTACTTC.